Given below is one TCR beta chain in context. Its antigen is not known. HIV-negative, healthy adults without recent acute infections or vaccinations were the donors. Into CD45RA+ naive and CD45RA-negative memory subsets, the CD4+ cells were split. This entry is derived from a study of shared clonotypes between healthy human individuals. Study observations and caveats: Estimated richness was generally greater in naive than memory subsets.

Generated by immunoSEQ multiplex PCR, the TCRdb table keeps only in-frame clones and is missing some. The sample lists under 2,500,000 clones; about 94% were seen once. From germline, CDR1 is SGHRS and CDR2 YFSETQ. V was pared by 2 bases and J by 5 bases, with 10 bases of the junction left unmatched. CDR3 size: 17 residues. The clonotype comes from a man between 18 and 35 years old in good health. The V call is TRBV5-1, the J call TRBJ1-6, with TRBD1 matching over 7 bases. Source material: naive CD4+ T cells sorted from blood. Indicated subset: CD45RA+ positively selected. This CDR3 is CASSFTGVGFDNSPLHF. The CDR3 DNA follows: TGCGCCAGCAGCTTCACAGGGGTAGGGTTCGATAATTCACCCCTCCACTTT.